These 5 T cell receptor beta chains were sequenced from one sample in a study of blood T cell repertoires in COVID-19. Using immunoSEQ multiplex PCR, the repertoire was profiled, and TCRdb retains in-frame clones only, with some absent. The sample includes about 190,000 clones, approximately 91% of them seen just once. Sequenced: peripheral blood. All receptors derive from a woman between 40 and 50 years old who had recovered from COVID-19.

This chain links TRBV9 with TRBJ2-1; 8 bases align to TRBD2. V shed 0 bases and J 6 bases; nucleotides not matched to a gene: 8. The CDR3 covers 16 residues. Germline V gives CDR1 SGDLS, CDR2 YYNGEE. The CDR3 region has the DNA TGTGCCAGCAGCGTAGTGGGGGGGACTAGTGCCAATGAGCAGTTCTTC. Translation gives CASSVVGGTSANEQFF.

The V gene is TRBV2, the J gene TRBJ1-2; no firm D call. Trimming removed 6 bases from V and 3 bases from J, with 11 bases in between. This CDR3 contains 13 residues. Looked up from germline, CDR1 is SNHLY and CDR2 is FYNNEI. CDR3 residues: CASRTRVDYGYTF. CDR3 sequence (DNA): TGTGCCAGCAGAACGAGAGTGGACTATGGCTACACCTTC.

The CDR3 DNA is TGTGCCAGCAGTCCCCAGGGGGAGTGCTACGAGCAGTACTTC. The encoded protein is CASSPQGECYEQYF. The J gene is TRBJ2-7, the V gene TRBV27, with 7 bases that match TRBD1. Per germline, CDR1 MNHEY and CDR2 SMNVEV (reference sequence). CDR3 length: 14 residues. V lost 5 bases and J lost 3; bases outside the gene matches: 7.

The rearrangement links TRBV5-1 to TRBJ1-1; 7 bases agree with TRBD1. V dropped 4 bases and J dropped 3; count of bases not matched to a gene: 3. There are 13 residues in the CDR3. Germline V CDR1 and CDR2: SGHRS, YFSETQ. The CDR3, as DNA: TGCGCCAGCAGCCTCGGGACAGACACTGAAGCTTTCTTT. Protein product: CASSLGTDTEAFF.

V usage is TRBV27 and J usage is TRBJ1-1; the D gene is possibly TRBD1 (6 bases). The CDR3 is 13 amino acids. The germline CDR1 and CDR2 sequences are MNHEY and SMNVEV (reference sequence). V lost 3 bases, J lost 5 bases, and 10 bases lay in between. The CDR3 DNA reads TGTGCCAGCAGTTTCACAGACAGGACTGAAGCTTTCTTT. The encoded protein is CASSFTDRTEAFF.